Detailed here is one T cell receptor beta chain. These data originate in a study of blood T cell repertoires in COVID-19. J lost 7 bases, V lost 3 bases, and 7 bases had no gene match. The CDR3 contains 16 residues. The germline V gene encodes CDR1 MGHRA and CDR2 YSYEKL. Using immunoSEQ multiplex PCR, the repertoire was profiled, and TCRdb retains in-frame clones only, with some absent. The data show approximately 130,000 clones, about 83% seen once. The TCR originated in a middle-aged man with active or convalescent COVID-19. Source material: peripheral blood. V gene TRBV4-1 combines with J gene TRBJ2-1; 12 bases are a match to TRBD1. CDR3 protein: CASSHLGTGGENEQFF. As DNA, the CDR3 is TGCGCCAGCAGCCACCTCGGGACAGGGGGCGAGAATGAGCAGTTCTTC.